This TCR beta chain was documented in a study of T cells in localized non-small cell lung cancer. Only in-frame clones appear in the TCRdb table, and some are missing; sequencing was by immunoSEQ multiplex PCR. In the table there are some 130,000 clones, 80% to 90% of which are singletons. V lost 6 bases and J lost 2, with 12 bases in between. The CDR3 is 14 residues long. Germline CDR1 and CDR2: WNHNN and SYGVQD (reference sequence). The receptor comes from an older female donor with stage I lung adenocarcinoma. The chain carries TRBV10-1 and TRBJ2-3, with D perhaps matching TRBD1 (6 bases). The sample was peripheral blood, taken before any cancer treatment. CDR3 bases: TGCGCCAGCAGGGGTACAGGGTTCACAGATACGCAGTATTTT. It is translated as CASRGTGFTDTQYF.